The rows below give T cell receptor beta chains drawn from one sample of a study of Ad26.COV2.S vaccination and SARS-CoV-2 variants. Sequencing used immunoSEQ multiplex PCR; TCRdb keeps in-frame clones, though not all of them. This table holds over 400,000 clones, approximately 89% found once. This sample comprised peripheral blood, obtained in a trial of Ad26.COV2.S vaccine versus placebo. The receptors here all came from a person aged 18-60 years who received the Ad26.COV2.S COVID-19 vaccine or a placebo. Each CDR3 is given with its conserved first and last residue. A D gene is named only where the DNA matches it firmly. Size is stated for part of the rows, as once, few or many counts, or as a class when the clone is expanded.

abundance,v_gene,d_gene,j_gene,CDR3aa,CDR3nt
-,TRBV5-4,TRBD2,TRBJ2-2,CASSSGGTSNTGELFF,TGTGCCAGCAGCTCGGGGGGGACTTCGAACACCGGGGAGCTGTTTTTT
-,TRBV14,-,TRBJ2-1,CASSLRPGLGDNEQFF,TGTGCCAGCAGCCTGAGACCGGGGCTGGGTGACAATGAGCAGTTCTTC
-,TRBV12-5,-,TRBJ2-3,CASGFSGDRPDTQYF,TGTGCTAGTGGTTTTTCGGGGGATCGACCAGATACGCAGTATTTT
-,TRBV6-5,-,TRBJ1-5,CASSSLQGFQPQHF,TGTGCCAGCAGTTCCTTACAGGGTTTTCAGCCCCAGCATTTT
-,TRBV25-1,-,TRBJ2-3,CASSSTDTQYF,TGTGCCAGCAGTAGCACAGATACGCAGTATTTT
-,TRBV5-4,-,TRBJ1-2,CASSLNPSWVWQGNGYTF,TGTGCCAGCAGCTTGAACCCCTCTTGGGTATGGCAGGGCAATGGCTACACCTTC
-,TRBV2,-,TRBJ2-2,CASSESRWEGELFF,TGTGCCAGCAGTGAGAGCAGGTGGGAGGGGGAGCTGTTTTTT
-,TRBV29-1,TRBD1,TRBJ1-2,CSVEARTGSSYGYTF,TGCAGCGTTGAAGCGCGGACAGGGTCCTCCTATGGCTACACCTTC
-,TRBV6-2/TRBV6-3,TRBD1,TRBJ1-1,CASSLGQAREAFF,TGTGCCAGCAGCCTAGGACAGGCCCGTGAAGCTTTCTTT
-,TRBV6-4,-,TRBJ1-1,CASSDSSLGDTEAFF,TGTGCCAGCAGTGACTCGAGTCTCGGGGACACTGAAGCTTTCTTT
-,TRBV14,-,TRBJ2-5,CASSQNIQETQYF,TGTGCCAGCAGCCAAAACATACAAGAGACCCAGTACTTC
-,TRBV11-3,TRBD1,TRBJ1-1,CASSFQGAPGTEAFF,TGTGCCAGCAGCTTTCAGGGGGCCCCGGGCACTGAAGCTTTCTTT
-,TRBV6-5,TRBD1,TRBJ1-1,CASSYIPGQGRAFF,TGTGCCAGCAGTTACATTCCCGGACAGGGCCGAGCTTTCTTT
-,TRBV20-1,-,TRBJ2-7,CSVGQTYEQYF,TGCAGTGTAGGGCAGACTTACGAGCAGTACTTC
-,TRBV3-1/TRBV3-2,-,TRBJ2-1,CASGVLGNEQFF,TGTGCCAGCGGCGTCCTGGGCAATGAGCAGTTCTTC
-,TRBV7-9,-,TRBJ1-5,CASSLDWDPQHF,TGTGCCAGCAGCTTGGATTGGGACCCCCAGCATTTT
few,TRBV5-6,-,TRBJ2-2,CASSLVDGGELFF,TGTGCCAGCAGCTTGGTGGATGGGGGGGAGCTGTTTTTT
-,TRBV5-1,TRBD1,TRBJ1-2,CASSPGQESPDGYTF,TGCGCCAGCAGCCCAGGACAGGAGTCGCCGGATGGCTACACCTTC
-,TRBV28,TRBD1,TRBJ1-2,CASSSGQGAWGYTF,TGTGCCAGCAGTTCGGGACAGGGGGCTTGGGGCTACACCTTC
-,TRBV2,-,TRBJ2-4,CASSDLGTKNIQYF,TGTGCCAGCAGTGATCTCGGGACAAAAAACATTCAGTACTTC
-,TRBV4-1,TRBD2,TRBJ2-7,CASSHTGTSDQVSDYEQYF,TGCGCCAGCAGCCATACCGGGACTAGCGACCAGGTTAGCGACTACGAGCAGTACTTC
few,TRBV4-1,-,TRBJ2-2,CASRQGPRDPNGELFF,TGCGCCAGCAGACAGGGCCCGCGGGACCCGAACGGGGAGCTGTTTTTT
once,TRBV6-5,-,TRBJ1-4,CASSPSGTNEKLFF,TGTGCCAGCAGCCCCTCAGGGACTAATGAAAAACTGTTTTTT
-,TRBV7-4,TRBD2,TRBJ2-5,CASISAGAETQYF,TGTGCCAGCATCTCGGCGGGAGCGGAGACCCAGTACTTC
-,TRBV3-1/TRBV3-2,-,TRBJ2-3,CASSQDLITRIVQYF,TGTGCCAGCAGCCAAGACCTTATAACTAGAATTGTGCAGTATTTT
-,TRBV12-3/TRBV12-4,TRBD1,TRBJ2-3,CASSGDREAQYF,TGTGCCAGCAGTGGGGACAGGGAAGCGCAGTATTTT
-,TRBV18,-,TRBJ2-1,CASSPPELREGEQFF,TGTGCCAGCTCACCACCGGAACTTCGGGAAGGTGAGCAGTTCTTC
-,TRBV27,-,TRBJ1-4,CASSFYRDGTNEKLFF,TGTGCCAGCAGTTTTTACAGGGACGGGACTAATGAAAAACTGTTTTTT
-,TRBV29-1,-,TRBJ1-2,CSVEGGERMGYTF,TGCAGCGTTGAAGGTGGGGAGAGGATGGGCTACACCTTC
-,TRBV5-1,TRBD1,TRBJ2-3,CASSLQGIGFADTQYF,TGCGCCAGCAGCCTACAGGGGATTGGATTCGCAGATACGCAGTATTTT
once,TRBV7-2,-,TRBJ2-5,CASSLRSGPGRETQYF,TGTGCCAGCAGCTTACGATCTGGTCCGGGTAGAGAGACCCAGTACTTC
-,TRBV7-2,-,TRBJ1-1,CASSIDGASGTEAFF,TGTGCCAGCAGCATCGACGGGGCTTCGGGCACTGAAGCTTTCTTT
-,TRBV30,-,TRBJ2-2,CAWSKGGATGELFF,TGTGCCTGGAGTAAAGGTGGGGCCACCGGGGAGCTGTTTTTT
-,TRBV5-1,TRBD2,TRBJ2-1,CASSLFAGGTYNEQFF,TGCGCCAGCAGCTTGTTTGCGGGGGGCACTTACAATGAGCAGTTCTTC
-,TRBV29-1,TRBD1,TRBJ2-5,CSVDRGDETQYF,TGCAGCGTCGACAGGGGAGATGAGACCCAGTACTTC
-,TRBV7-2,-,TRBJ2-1,CASSLGTSIRNEQFF,TGTGCCAGCAGCCTCGGGACGAGTATCCGGAATGAGCAGTTCTTC
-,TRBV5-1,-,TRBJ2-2,CASSVLERNTGELFF,TGCGCCAGCAGCGTACTAGAGAGGAACACCGGGGAGCTGTTTTTT
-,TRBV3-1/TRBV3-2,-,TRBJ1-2,CASSQTTGGSGYTF,TGTGCCAGCAGCCAAACGACAGGTGGTAGCGGCTACACCTTC
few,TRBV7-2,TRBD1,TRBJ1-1,CASSPTQGAQTEAFF,TGTGCCAGCAGCCCCACTCAGGGGGCGCAAACTGAAGCTTTCTTT
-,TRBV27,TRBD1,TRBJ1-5,CASSLGQGNQPQHF,TGTGCCAGCAGTCTGGGACAGGGGAATCAGCCCCAGCATTTT
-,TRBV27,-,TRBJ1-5,CASSLESGRNQPQHF,TGTGCCAGCAGTTTAGAGTCAGGAAGAAATCAGCCCCAGCATTTT
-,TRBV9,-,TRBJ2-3,CASKGDTSTDTQYF,TGTGCCAGCAAGGGGGACACTAGCACAGATACGCAGTATTTT
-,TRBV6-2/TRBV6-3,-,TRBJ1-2,CASSYGGSNYGYTF,TGTGCCAGCAGTTACGGTGGCTCTAACTATGGCTACACCTTC
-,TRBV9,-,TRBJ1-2,CASSGRNRVNYGYTF,TGTGCCAGCAGCGGTCGAAACCGTGTTAACTATGGCTACACCTTC
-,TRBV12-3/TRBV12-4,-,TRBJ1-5,CASRAPNQPQHF,TGTGCAAGCCGGGCTCCCAATCAGCCCCAGCATTTT
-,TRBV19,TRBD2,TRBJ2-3,CASRVRGLATDTQYF,TGTGCCAGTAGGGTTCGAGGACTAGCCACAGATACGCAGTATTTT
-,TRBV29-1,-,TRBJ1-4,CSVDSPAGEKLFF,TGCAGCGTTGATAGCCCGGCGGGTGAAAAACTGTTTTTT